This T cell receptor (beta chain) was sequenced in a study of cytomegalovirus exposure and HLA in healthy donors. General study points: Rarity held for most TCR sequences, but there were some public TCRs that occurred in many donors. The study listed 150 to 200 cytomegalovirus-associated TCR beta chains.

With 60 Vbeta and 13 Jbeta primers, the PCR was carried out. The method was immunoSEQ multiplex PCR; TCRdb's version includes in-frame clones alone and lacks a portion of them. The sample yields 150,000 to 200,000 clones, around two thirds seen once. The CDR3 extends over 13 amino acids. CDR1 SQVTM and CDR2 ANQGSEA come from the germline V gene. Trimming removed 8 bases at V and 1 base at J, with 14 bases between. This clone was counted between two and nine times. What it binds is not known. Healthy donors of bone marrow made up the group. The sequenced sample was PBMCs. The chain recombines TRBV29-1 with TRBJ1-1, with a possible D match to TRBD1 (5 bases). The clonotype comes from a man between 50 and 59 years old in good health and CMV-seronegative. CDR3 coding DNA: TGCAGCATTCTTGGGGGAGGGAACACTGAAGCTTTCTTT. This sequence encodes CSILGGGNTEAFF.